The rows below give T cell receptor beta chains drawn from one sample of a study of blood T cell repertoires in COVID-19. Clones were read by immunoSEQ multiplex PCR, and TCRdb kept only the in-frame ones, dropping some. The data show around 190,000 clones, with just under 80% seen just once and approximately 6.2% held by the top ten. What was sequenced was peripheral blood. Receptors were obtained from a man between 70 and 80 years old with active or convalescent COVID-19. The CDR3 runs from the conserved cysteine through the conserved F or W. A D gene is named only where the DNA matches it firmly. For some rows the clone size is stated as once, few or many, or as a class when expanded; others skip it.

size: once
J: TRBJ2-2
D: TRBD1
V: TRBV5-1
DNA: TGCGCCAGCAGCTTCGGACAGGGAAACACCGGGGAGCTGTTTTTT
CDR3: CASSFGQGNTGELFF

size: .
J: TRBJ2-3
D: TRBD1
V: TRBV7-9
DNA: TGTGCCAGCAGCTTGGGACAGGGAGGGGATACGCAGTATTTT
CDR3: CASSLGQGGDTQYF

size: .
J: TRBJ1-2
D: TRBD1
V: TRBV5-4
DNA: TGTGCCAGCAGCTCCAGGGGGCGTGATGGCTACACCTTC
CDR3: CASSSRGRDGYTF

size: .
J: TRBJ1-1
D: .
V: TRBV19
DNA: TGTGCCAGTAGTATAAAGTGGGCCTCTGAAGCTTTCTTT
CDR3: CASSIKWASEAFF

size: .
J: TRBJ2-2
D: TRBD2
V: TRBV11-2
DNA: TGTGCCAGCAGCTGGACTAGCGGGAGCACCGGGGAGCTGTTTTTT
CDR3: CASSWTSGSTGELFF

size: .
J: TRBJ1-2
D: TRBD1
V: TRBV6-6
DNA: TGTGCCAGCAGTTCCACGGACAGGCGGGCCGGCTACACCTTC
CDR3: CASSSTDRRAGYTF

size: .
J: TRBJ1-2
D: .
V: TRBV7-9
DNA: TGTGCCAGCGAGGATGAGCAATTAGCTAACTATGGCTACACCTTC
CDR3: CASEDEQLANYGYTF

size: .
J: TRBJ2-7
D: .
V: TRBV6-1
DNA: TGTGCCAGCAGTGAAGGTATAAACTACGAGCAGTACTTC
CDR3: CASSEGINYEQYF

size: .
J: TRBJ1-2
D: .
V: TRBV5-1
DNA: TGCGCCAGCAGCTTCGAGTTCCCCGCCTATGGCTACACCTTC
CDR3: CASSFEFPAYGYTF

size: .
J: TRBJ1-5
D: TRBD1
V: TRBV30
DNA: TGTGCCTGGGGGGGGACAGGGCAACAGCCCCAGCATTTT
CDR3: CAWGGTGQQPQHF

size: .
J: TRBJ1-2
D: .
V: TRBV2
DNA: TGTGCCAGCAGTGAAGGCGAGTCCGATGGCTACACCTTC
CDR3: CASSEGESDGYTF

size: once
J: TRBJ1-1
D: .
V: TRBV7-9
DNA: TGTGCCAGCAGCTTTCGTGCGGTCACTGAAGCTTTCTTT
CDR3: CASSFRAVTEAFF

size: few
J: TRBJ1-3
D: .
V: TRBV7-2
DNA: TGTGCCAGCAGCCCAACAGCACGCGGGGCTGGAAACACCATATATTTT
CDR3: CASSPTARGAGNTIYF

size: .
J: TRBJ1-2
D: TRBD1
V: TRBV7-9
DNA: TGTGCCAGCAGTCGACAGGGGGACTATGGCTACACCTTC
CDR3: CASSRQGDYGYTF

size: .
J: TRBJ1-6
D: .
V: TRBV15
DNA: TGTGCCACCAGCAGGGACAGTCGAGCTCTCGTTAATTCACCCCTCCACTTT
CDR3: CATSRDSRALVNSPLHF

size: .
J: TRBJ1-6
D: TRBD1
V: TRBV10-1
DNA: TGCGCCACCCAGGGGGCCCGGAATTCACCCCTCCACTTT
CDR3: CATQGARNSPLHF

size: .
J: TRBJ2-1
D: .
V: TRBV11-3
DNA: TGTGCCAGCAGCTCGGGCGGGTCTACCTACAATGAGCAGTTCTTC
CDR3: CASSSGGSTYNEQFF

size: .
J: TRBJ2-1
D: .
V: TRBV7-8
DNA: TGTGCCAGCAGCTGGGGGGGGGCTAGCGCCAATGAGCAGTTCTTC
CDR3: CASSWGGASANEQFF

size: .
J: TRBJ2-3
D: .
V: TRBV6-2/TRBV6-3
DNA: TGTGCCAGCAGCCCCCTGGGCTTCCCCGATACGCAGTATTTT
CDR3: CASSPLGFPDTQYF

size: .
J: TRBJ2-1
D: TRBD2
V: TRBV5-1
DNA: TGCGCCAGCAGCTTGGTACTAGCGGGAGATGAGCAGTTCTTC
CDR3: CASSLVLAGDEQFF

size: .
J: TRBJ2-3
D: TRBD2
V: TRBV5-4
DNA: TGTGCCAGCAGCCCCTCCTCCCCCGCGGGGGGGAACACAGATACGCAGTATTTT
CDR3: CASSPSSPAGGNTDTQYF

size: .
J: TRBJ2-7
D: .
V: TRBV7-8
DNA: TGTGCCAGCAGCTCGACAGGCGGGGGCTACGAGCAGTACTTC
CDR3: CASSSTGGGYEQYF

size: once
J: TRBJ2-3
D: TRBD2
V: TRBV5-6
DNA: TGTGCCAGCAGCTTGGGGACTAGTATAGTAGAGTATTTT
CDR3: CASSLGTSIVEYF

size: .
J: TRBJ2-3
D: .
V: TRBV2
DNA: TGTGCCAGCAGTGACCAGGGCGGCGCGGTAGATACGCAGTATTTT
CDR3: CASSDQGGAVDTQYF

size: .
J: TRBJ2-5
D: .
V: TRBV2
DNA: TGTGCCAGCAGTGATCTAGCAGGAGAAAAGACCCAGTACTTC
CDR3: CASSDLAGEKTQYF

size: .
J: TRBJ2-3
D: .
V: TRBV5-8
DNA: TGTGCCAGCAGCTTCGCGGGGGCCGATACGCAGTATTTT
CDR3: CASSFAGADTQYF

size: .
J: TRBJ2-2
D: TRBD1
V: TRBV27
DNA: TGTGCCAGCAGTTTACTGGGTACAGGGGAGACCGGGGAGCTGTTTTTT
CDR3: CASSLLGTGETGELFF

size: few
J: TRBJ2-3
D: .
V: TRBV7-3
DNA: TGTGCCAGCAGCTTAACAGGGCTAGCAGTTACGCAGTATTTT
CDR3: CASSLTGLAVTQYF

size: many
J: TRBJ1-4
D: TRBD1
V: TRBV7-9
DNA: TGTGCCAGCAGCCCTCTGTGGGACAGTAATGAAAAACTGTTTTTT
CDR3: CASSPLWDSNEKLFF

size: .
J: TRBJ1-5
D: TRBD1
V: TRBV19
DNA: TGTGCCAGTAGTACGACAGGGGGAAATCAGCCCCAGCATTTT
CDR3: CASSTTGGNQPQHF

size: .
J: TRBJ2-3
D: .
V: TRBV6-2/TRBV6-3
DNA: TGTGCCAGCAGTTACGCGGGGGCCTTCGATAGCACAGATACGCAGTATTTT
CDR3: CASSYAGAFDSTDTQYF

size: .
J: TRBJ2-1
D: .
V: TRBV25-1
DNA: TGTGCCAGCAGTGACTTTGGGCTTACATGGAGGAATGAGCAGTTCTTC
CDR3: CASSDFGLTWRNEQFF